This TCR beta chain was sequenced in a study of spatial heterogeneity in lung cancer. Study overall: Detected sequences consistently included more beta-chain ones than alpha-chain ones. In raw reads, more than eight appearances on average were recorded for each unique TCR and UMI combination. Study-wide results and limits: One measure, the expanded intratumoral alpha and beta TCR count, tracked tumor mutation counts.

Sample time point: sample taken at primary tumor resection. The approximately 69 donors had untreated early-stage non-small cell lung cancer. Whole RNA, isolated from tumor, nontumor lung or frozen PBMC, was sequenced without prior sorting. This clonotype was observed at least ten times. What it recognizes is unknown. The size of this beta chain means little, since it is a stray read in a library made for alpha chains. One entry per CDR3 protein, called by TCRdb with MiXCR from the 5' RACE reads. This sample has 11,000 to 15,000 distinct CDR3 sequences, with over 3.5% found just once. Germline values: CDR1 SGHRS, CDR2 YFSETQ. V lost 0 bases to trimming and J lost 1 base, with 4 bases between them. The CDR3 length is 13 residues.

The clonotype was recovered from a female donor with early-stage non-small cell lung cancer. V and J are TRBV5-1 and TRBJ1-2; D call uncertain. The starting material was lung tumor tissue, obtained at surgery. The CDR3 DNA follows: TGCGCCAGCAGCTTGGAGGTTAACTATGGCTACACCTTC. As protein: CASSLEVNYGYTF.